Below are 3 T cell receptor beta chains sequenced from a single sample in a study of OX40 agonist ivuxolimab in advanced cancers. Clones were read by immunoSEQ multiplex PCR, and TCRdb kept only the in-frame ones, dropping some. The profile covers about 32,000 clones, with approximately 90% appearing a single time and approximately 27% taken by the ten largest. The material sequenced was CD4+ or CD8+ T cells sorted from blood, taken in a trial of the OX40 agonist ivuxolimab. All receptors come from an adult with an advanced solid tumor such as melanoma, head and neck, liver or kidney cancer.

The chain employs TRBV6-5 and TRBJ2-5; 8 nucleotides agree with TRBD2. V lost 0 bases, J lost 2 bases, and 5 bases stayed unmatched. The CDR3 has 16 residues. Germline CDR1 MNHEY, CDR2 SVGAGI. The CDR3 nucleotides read TGTGCCAGCAGTTACTCCTCCCAGCGGGGGCAAGAGACCCAGTACTTC. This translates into CASSYSSQRGQETQYF.

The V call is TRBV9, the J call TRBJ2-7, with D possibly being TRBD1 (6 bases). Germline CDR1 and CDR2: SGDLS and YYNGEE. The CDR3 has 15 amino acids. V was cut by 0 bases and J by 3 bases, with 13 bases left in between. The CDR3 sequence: CASSVDPGDNYEQYF. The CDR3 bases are TGTGCCAGCAGCGTAGATCCAGGGGACAACTACGAGCAGTACTTC.

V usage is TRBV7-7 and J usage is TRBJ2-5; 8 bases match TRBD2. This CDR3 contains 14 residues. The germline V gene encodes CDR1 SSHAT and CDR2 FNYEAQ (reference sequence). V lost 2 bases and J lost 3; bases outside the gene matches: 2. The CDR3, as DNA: TGTGCCAGCAGCTTAAGCGGGGGTGAAGAGACCCAGTACTTC. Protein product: CASSLSGGEETQYF. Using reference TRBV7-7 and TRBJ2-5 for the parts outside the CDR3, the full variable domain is GAGVSQSPRYKVTKRGQDVTLRCDPISSHATLYWYQQALGQGPEFLTYFNYEAQPDKSGLPSDRFSAERPEGSISTLTIQRTEQRDSAMYRCASSLSGGEETQYFGPGTRLLVL.